The 30 T cell receptor beta chains in this list originate from one sample, sequenced in a study of identical twins. TCRdb analysed the 5' RACE reads with MiXCR anew, one entry per CDR3 protein. This table has fewer than 900,000 distinct CDR3 sequences, 18% appearing once. These data are also associated with another study on T cells expressing NK-cell markers.

The sample was PBMCs. Receptor source: a young woman in good health.

There are a few counts of this clonotype. The chain is built from TRBV21-1 and TRBJ2-1. TRBV21-1 is a known pseudogene. The CDR3 is 16 residues long. The CDR3 loop reads CASSKRSGSSYNEQFF. In DNA, the CDR3 is TGTGCCAGCAGCAAAAGAAGCGGGAGCTCCTACAATGAGCAGTTCTTC.

This clonotype was picked up many times. The chain employs TRBV7-2 and TRBJ2-7; 8 bases map to TRBD2. The CDR3 extends over 14 amino acids. Trimming at V came to 5 bases and at J to 4 bases, leaving 7 bases not matched to a gene. CDR1 and CDR2 (germline): SGHTA, FQGNSA. CDR3 DNA sequence: TGTGCCAGCAGCCCTGCGGGGGGCTCATACGAGCAGTACTTC. Translated: CASSPAGGSYEQYF.

Only a few counts were recorded for this clonotype. The CDR3 DNA reads as TGTGCCAGCAGCGAACACGCGGACTCCTACAATGAGCAGTTCTTC. Amino acids: CASSEHADSYNEQFF. This rearrangement joins TRBV9 to TRBJ2-1; D is unresolved. The CDR3 contains 15 residues. Between the trimmed V and J ends, which lost 3 bases and 0 bases, there was a span of 10 bases. The germline CDR1 and CDR2 sequences are SGDLS and YYNGEE.

This clonotype was seen a few times. This rearrangement joins TRBV10-3 to TRBJ2-5, with D possibly being TRBD1 (6 bases). The CDR3 has 15 residues. Trimming took off 5 bases at V and 1 base at J, with 14 bases between the two ends. Germline lookup yields CDR1 ENHRY and CDR2 SYGVKD. CDR3 sequence (DNA): TGTGCCATCAGTCGACAGGCCCTTGGCCAAGAGACCCAGTACTTC. Its translation is CAISRQALGQETQYF.

This clonotype occurred a few times. V and J are TRBV7-2 and TRBJ2-5; TRBD2 agrees at 9 bases. The CDR3 contains 15 residues. Germline-derived CDR1 and CDR2 are SGHTA and FQGNSA. V lost 1 base to trimming and J lost 5 bases; unmatched junction nucleotides: 5. The CDR3 here is CASSLVTSGWETQYF. The DNA of the CDR3 is TGTGCCAGCAGCTTAGTCACTAGCGGGTGGGAGACCCAGTACTTC. The full variable domain, rest sourced from reference TRBV7-2 and TRBJ2-5, is GAGVSQSPSNKVTEKGKDVELRCDPISGHTALYWYRQSLGQGLEFLIYFQGNSAPDKSGLPSDRFSAERTGGSVSTLTIQRTQQEDSAVYLCASSLVTSGWETQYFGPGTRLLVL.

V gene TRBV5-6 combines with J gene TRBJ2-1; weak D call: TRBD1 (5 bases). Trimming took off 3 bases at V and 1 base at J, with 11 bases between the two ends. The CDR3 length is 15 residues. Per germline, CDR1 SGHDT and CDR2 YYEEEE. The CDR3 loop is CASSSRTSSYNEQFF. As DNA, the CDR3 is TGTGCCAGCAGCTCCCGGACAAGTTCCTACAATGAGCAGTTCTTC.

The V call is TRBV6-2 or TRBV6-3, the J call TRBJ1-1, with TRBD1 matching over 9 bases. Germline V gives CDR1 MNHEY, CDR2 SVGEGT. V was clipped by 5 bases and J by 0 bases; unmatched bases: 4. This CDR3 comprises 15 residues. CDR3 nucleotides: TGTGCCAGCAGTGGACAGGGGTCTATGAACACTGAAGCTTTCTTT. Its translation is CASSGQGSMNTEAFF.

This clonotype has just a few counts. This chain connects TRBV4-2 to TRBJ2-5, with a tentative D call TRBD2 (6 bases). V was shortened by 0 bases and J by 2 bases, with 16 bases between the two germline ends. The CDR3 length is 17 residues. Germline lookup yields CDR1 LGHNA and CDR2 YNFKEQ. The CDR3 sequence: CASSQETPGLIQETQYF. In nucleotides, the CDR3 is TGTGCCAGCAGCCAAGAGACGCCGGGACTCATACAAGAGACCCAGTACTTC.

This clonotype was counted only a few times. The rearrangement uses TRBV10-3 and TRBJ2-1; D possibly corresponds to TRBD2 (6 bases). CDR1 and CDR2 (germline): ENHRY, SYGVKD. The CDR3 covers 13 residues. V was cut by 4 bases and J by 6 bases, with 10 bases left in between. The CDR3 coding sequence is TGTGCCATCAGTGGAGGCGGGACCAATGAGCAGTTCTTC. Translated: CAISGGGTNEQFF.

This clonotype was detected only a few times. V is TRBV12-3 or TRBV12-4 and J is TRBJ2-7; possible D gene TRBD1, 6 bases. Trimming cost V 5 bases and J 5 bases, with 16 bases left between them. The CDR3 is 14 residues long. The CDR3 DNA reads TGTGCCAGCAGTCCACAGGGATCAGGCCACGAGCAGTACTTC. It codes for CASSPQGSGHEQYF.

This clonotype was seen only a few times. The chain joins TRBV12-3 or TRBV12-4 to TRBJ2-3; TRBD2 agrees at 7 bases. There are 15 residues in the CDR3. With 6 bases clipped from V and 1 base from J, the junction kept 7 bases outside the gene matches. CDR3 in DNA: TGTGCCAGCAGACTGGGAGGGATCGGCACAGATACGCAGTATTTT. Protein: CASRLGGIGTDTQYF.

This rearrangement joins TRBV10-1 to TRBJ2-7; D perhaps matches TRBD1 (7 bases). The CDR3 has 16 residues. Trimming removed 3 bases from V and 5 bases from J, with 20 bases in between. Looked up from germline, CDR1 is WNHNN and CDR2 is SYGVQD (reference sequence). CDR3 region: CASSDPISQGGDEQYF. DNA of the CDR3: TGCGCCAGCAGTGATCCGATCTCCCAGGGGGGTGACGAGCAGTACTTC.

V usage is TRBV6-1 and J usage is TRBJ2-7, with D perhaps matching TRBD1 or TRBD2 (5 bases each). V shed 6 bases and J shed 7 bases, with 16 bases lying between them. Germline CDR1 reads MNHNS; CDR2 reads SASEGT. The CDR3 spans 13 residues. DNA for the CDR3: TGTGCCAGCAGGGCTGGGACCGCCAGTGAGCAGTACTTC. Its translation: CASRAGTASEQYF.

V gene TRBV7-2 combines with J gene TRBJ2-3; the match to TRBD1 covers 7 bases. The CDR3 extends over 15 amino acids. Germline lookup yields CDR1 SGHTA and CDR2 FQGNSA. The junction had 11 bases not matched to a gene; V was cut back by 4 bases and J by 7 bases. DNA of the CDR3: TGTGCCAGCAGCTCGACAGGGAACCCGTTGAATACGCAGTATTTT. Protein product: CASSSTGNPLNTQYF.

This clonotype was counted ten times or more. This sequence joins TRBV6-5 and TRBJ2-1, with unresolved D. The CDR3 loop spans 13 amino acids. V was trimmed by 4 bases and J by 6 bases, leaving 10 bases between them. Germline V gene lookup returns CDR1 MNHEY and CDR2 SVGAGI. Written as DNA, the CDR3 is TGTGCCAGCAGTTTAACGCGGCGCAATGAGCAGTTCTTC. Protein sequence: CASSLTRRNEQFF.

The J gene is TRBJ2-1, the V gene TRBV24-1; D may be TRBD2 (6 bases). V was clipped by 3 bases and J by 0 bases, with 11 bases between them. The germline V gene encodes CDR1 KGHDR and CDR2 SFDVKD. The CDR3 contains 16 residues. The CDR3 reads CATSDPSASSYNEQFF. In DNA, the CDR3 is TGTGCCACCAGTGATCCTAGCGCCAGCTCCTACAATGAGCAGTTCTTC.

The chain couples TRBV5-1 to TRBJ2-5; 7 bases map to TRBD1. The trim removed 5 bases at V and 3 bases at J, leaving 4 bases unmatched. This CDR3 is built from 13 residues. CDR1 and CDR2 from the germline V gene are SGHRS and YFSETQ. As DNA, the CDR3 is TGCGCCAGCAGTCATACAGGGGAAGAGACCCAGTACTTC. This sequence encodes CASSHTGEETQYF.

In this sample, this clonotype turned up many times. The chain couples TRBV7-2 to TRBJ2-1, with 7 bases identical to TRBD1. The germline V gene has CDR1 SGHTA and CDR2 FQGNSA. Losses at the gene ends were 5 bases for V and 9 bases for J; bases not matched to a gene: 16. The CDR3 contains 16 residues. The CDR3 coding sequence is TGTGCCAGCAGCGGACCTCAGGGGGTCCTGCGTGGTGAGCAGTTCTTC. This sequence encodes CASSGPQGVLRGEQFF.

The rearrangement links TRBV5-1 to TRBJ2-2; D not certain. The CDR3 has 13 residues. The V end lost 3 bases, the J end lost 7 bases, and 10 bases lay between the germline ends. CDR1 is SGHRS and CDR2 is YFSETQ in the germline V gene. CDR3 nucleotides: TGCGCCAGCAGCTCCGGTACGAGCGGGGAGCTGTTTTTT. Protein product: CASSSGTSGELFF.

Only a few counts were recorded for this clonotype. The V and J genes are TRBV5-1 and TRBJ1-1; D remains ambiguous. CDR1 SGHRS and CDR2 YFSETQ come from the germline V gene. The CDR3 extends over 13 amino acids. V dropped 4 bases and J dropped 1 base, with 8 bases sitting between them. The CDR3: CASSVDKNTEAFF. DNA for the CDR3: TGCGCCAGCAGCGTAGACAAGAACACTGAAGCTTTCTTT.

The chain links TRBV5-1 to TRBJ2-5; the D gene is possibly TRBD2 (6 bases). This CDR3 has 13 amino acids. Germline lookup yields CDR1 SGHRS and CDR2 YFSETQ. The V and J ends lost 6 bases and 3 bases respectively, with 12 bases between them. The CDR3 region is CASTRDFEETQYF. The CDR3 nucleotides read TGCGCCAGCACCCGGGACTTTGAAGAGACCCAGTACTTC.

In its sample, this clonotype was seen a few times. This sequence joins TRBV9 and TRBJ2-1, with 14 bases that match TRBD2. The CDR3 totals 18 residues. With 4 bases clipped from V and 7 bases from J, the junction kept 13 bases outside the gene matches. Looked up from germline, CDR1 is SGDLS and CDR2 is YYNGEE. CDR3 nucleotides: TGTGCCAGCAGCACCCCCGTTGGGACTAGCGGGGGTTGGAATGAGCAGTTCTTC. This codes for CASSTPVGTSGGWNEQFF.

This sequence joins TRBV12-3 or TRBV12-4 and TRBJ2-1; D is possibly TRBD2 (6 bases). The CDR3 totals 12 residues. V lost 2 bases and J 10 bases, leaving 9 bases between the germline ends. The CDR3 nucleotides are TGTGCCAGCAGTTTAAGGACTACCGAGCAGTTCTTC. Protein product: CASSLRTTEQFF.

This clonotype was counted ten times or more. The chain recombines TRBV20-1 with TRBJ2-2, with TRBD2 matching 10 bases. This CDR3 has 14 residues. The ends lost 3 bases at V and 4 bases at J; junction bases unmatched: 2. Germline lookup yields CDR1 DFQATT and CDR2 SNEGSKA (reference sequence). The CDR3 region has the DNA TGCAGTGCTAGTCTAGCGGGAGTCACCGGGGAGCTGTTTTTT. It encodes CSASLAGVTGELFF.

Concerning this clonotype itself: A junction boundary mismatches the germline segment, possibly from a read error. The chain combines TRBV5-8 with TRBJ2-2, with D maybe TRBD2 (5 bases). The CDR3 spans 13 residues. Germline-derived CDR1 and CDR2 are SGHTS and YDEGEE. The CDR3 sequence is CAISSGLACELFF. For the CDR3, the DNA is TGTGCCATCAGCTCCGGGCTAGCCTGCGAGCTGTTTTTT.

Remarks on this clonotype: A much bigger clone sits one base away, suggesting this may be a read error. The chain employs TRBV14 and TRBJ2-7; TRBD1 might be the D (6 bases). The germline gives CDR1 SGHDN, CDR2 FVKESK. This CDR3 contains 11 residues. The chain's CDR3 is CGSSDRYEQYF. CDR3 nucleotides: TGTGGCAGTTCGGACAGATACGAGCAGTACTTC.

This clonotype has a count of ten or more. The V and J genes are TRBV18 and TRBJ2-1, with D unresolved. The V end lost 8 bases, the J end lost 4 bases, and 12 bases lay between the germline ends. CDR3 size: 13 residues. From germline, CDR1 is KGHSH and CDR2 LQKENI. The CDR3 nucleotides read TGTGCCAGCAGCCCCACTGGATACAATGAGCAGTTCTTC. It is translated as CASSPTGYNEQFF.

This clonotype has more than one count but fewer than ten. This chain's CDR3 is CASRVDTSNQPQHF. In DNA form, the CDR3 reads TGTGCCAGCAGAGTTGACACTAGCAATCAGCCCCAGCATTTT. The chain combines TRBV12-3 or TRBV12-4 with TRBJ1-5; unclear D gene. The CDR3 runs 14 residues. The ends were cut back, 6 bases at V and 0 bases at J, with 9 bases in the middle.

This chain uses TRBV11-3 with TRBJ1-2; 7 bases line up with TRBD1. Germline values: CDR1 SGHNT, CDR2 YENEEA. The CDR3 covers 12 residues. Trimming removed 5 bases from V and 5 bases from J; junction bases left unmatched: 2. CDR3 nucleotide sequence: TGTGCCAGCAGCGACAGGGTTTATGGCTACACCTTC. Translating it yields CASSDRVYGYTF.

In this sample, this clonotype turned up many times. The chain is built from TRBV7-3 and TRBJ2-3; no clear D. The germline V gene encodes CDR1 SGHTA and CDR2 FQGTGA. The CDR3 extends over 13 amino acids. V was trimmed by 3 bases and J by 2 bases, leaving 6 bases between them. The CDR3 loop is CASSFSITDTQYF. CDR3 DNA: TGTGCCAGCAGCTTTTCTATCACAGATACGCAGTATTTT. Full variable domain (remainder filled in from reference TRBV7-3 and TRBJ2-3): GAGVSQTPSNKVTEKGKYVELRCDPISGHTALYWYRQSLGQGPEFLIYFQGTGAADDSGLPNDRFFAVRPEGSVSTLKIQRTERGDSAVYLCASSFSITDTQYFGPGTRLTVL.